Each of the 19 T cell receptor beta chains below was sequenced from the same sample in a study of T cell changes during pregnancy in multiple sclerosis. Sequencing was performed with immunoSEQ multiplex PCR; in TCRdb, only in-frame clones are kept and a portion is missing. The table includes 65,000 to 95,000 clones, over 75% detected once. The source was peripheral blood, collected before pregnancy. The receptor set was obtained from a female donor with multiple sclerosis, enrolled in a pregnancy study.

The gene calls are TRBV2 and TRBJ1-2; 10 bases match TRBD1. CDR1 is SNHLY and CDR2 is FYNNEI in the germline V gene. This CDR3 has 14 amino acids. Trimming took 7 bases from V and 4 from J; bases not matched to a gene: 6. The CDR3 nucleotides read TGTGCCAGCATATGGGGACAGGGGTCCTATGGCTACACCTTC. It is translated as CASIWGQGSYGYTF.

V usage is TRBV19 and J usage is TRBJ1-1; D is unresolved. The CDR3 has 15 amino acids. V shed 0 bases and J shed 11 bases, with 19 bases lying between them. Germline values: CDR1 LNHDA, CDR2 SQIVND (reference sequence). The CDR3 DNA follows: TGTGCCAGTAGTATAGATGACTTCGAAGGGAGAGAGGCTTTCTTT. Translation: CASSIDDFEGREAFF.

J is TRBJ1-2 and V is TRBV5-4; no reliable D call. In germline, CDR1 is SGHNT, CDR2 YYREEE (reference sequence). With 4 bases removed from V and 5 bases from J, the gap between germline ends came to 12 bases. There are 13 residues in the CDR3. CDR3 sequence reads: CASSREGGYGYTF. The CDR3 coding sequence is TGTGCCAGCAGCCGCGAAGGAGGGTATGGCTACACCTTC.

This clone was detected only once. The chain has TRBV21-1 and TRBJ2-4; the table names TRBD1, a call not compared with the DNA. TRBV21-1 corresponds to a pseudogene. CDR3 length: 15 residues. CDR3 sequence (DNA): TGTGCCAGCAGCCGACAGGGTTTTGCCAAAAACATTCAGTACTTC. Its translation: CASSRQGFAKNIQYF.

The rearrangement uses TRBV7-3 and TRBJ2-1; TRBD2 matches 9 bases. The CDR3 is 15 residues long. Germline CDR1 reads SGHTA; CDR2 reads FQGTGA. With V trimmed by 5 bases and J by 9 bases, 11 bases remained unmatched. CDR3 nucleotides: TGTGCCAGCAGCCCCCAGCGGGGGGTTAGAGGTGAGCAGTTCTTC. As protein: CASSPQRGVRGEQFF.

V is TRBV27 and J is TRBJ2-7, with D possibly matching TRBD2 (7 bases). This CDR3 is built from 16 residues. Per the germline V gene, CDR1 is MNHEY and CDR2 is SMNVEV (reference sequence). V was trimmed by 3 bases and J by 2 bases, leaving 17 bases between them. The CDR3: CASSFLIRGGPYEQYF. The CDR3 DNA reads TGTGCCAGCAGTTTTTTGATCAGGGGAGGGCCCTACGAGCAGTACTTC.

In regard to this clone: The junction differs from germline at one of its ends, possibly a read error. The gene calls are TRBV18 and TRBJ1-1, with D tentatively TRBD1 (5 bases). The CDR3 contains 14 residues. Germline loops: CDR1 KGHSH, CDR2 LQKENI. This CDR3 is CASTPRGGETEAFF. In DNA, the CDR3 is TGTGCCAGCACACCGCGGGGGGGGGAAACTGAAGCTTTCTTT.

Here the CDR3 reads CASSLNRGNMFF. The CDR3 DNA follows: TGCGCCAGCAGCTTGAACAGGGGGAATATGTTTTTT. This sequence joins TRBV5-1 and TRBJ1-4; the match to TRBD1 covers 8 bases. This CDR3 spans 12 amino acids. Trimming removed 1 base from V and 15 bases from J; junction bases left unmatched: 5. CDR1 SGHRS and CDR2 YFSETQ come from the germline V gene.

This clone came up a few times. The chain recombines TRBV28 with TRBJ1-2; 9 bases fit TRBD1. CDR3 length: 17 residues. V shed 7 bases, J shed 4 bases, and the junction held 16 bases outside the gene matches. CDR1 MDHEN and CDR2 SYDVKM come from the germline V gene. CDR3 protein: CASTSGGGQGLVYGYTF. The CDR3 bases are TGTGCCAGCACCTCCGGGGGAGGACAGGGGCTGGTCTATGGCTACACCTTC.

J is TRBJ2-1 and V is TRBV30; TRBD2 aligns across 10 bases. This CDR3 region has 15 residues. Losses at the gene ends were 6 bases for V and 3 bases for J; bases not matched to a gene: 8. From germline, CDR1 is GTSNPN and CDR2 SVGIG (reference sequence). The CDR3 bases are TGTGCCTGCCGGGGGAGACTAGCGGGCTACAATGAGCAGTTCTTC. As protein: CACRGRLAGYNEQFF.

The CDR3 DNA follows: TGTGCCTGGAGTCCCCGGCAGGGGCCCTATGGCTACACCTTC. Translated, it gives CAWSPRQGPYGYTF. The chain employs TRBV30 and TRBJ1-2; possible D gene TRBD1, 6 bases. The CDR3 is 14 amino acids. Trimming took off 2 bases at V and 4 bases at J, with 14 bases between the two ends. The germline V gene has CDR1 GTSNPN and CDR2 SVGIG (reference sequence).

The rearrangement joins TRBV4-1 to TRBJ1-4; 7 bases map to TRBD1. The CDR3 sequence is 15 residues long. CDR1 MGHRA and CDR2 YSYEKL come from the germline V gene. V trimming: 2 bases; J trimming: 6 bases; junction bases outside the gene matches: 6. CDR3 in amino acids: CASSQTGTVHEKLFF. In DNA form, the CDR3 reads TGCGCCAGCAGCCAAACCGGGACAGTACATGAAAAACTGTTTTTT.

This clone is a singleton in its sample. The CDR3 protein is CASSPGSNQPQHF. The CDR3 region has the DNA TGTGCCAGCAGCCCCGGTAGCAATCAGCCCCAGCATTTT. The chain combines TRBV28 with TRBJ1-5, with D uncertain. The CDR3 consists of 13 residues. Germline assignment: CDR1 MDHEN and CDR2 SYDVKM. V was cut by 6 bases and J by 0 bases, with 6 bases left in between.

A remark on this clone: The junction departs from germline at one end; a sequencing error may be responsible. The CDR3 DNA sequence: TGTGCCAGCAGGTTCCACGGGGACTCCTTCAATGAGCAGTTCTTC. Translation: CASRFHGDSFNEQFF. The chain couples TRBV5-4 to TRBJ2-1; perhaps TRBD2 as D (6 bases). The CDR3 contains 15 residues. The germline gives CDR1 SGHNT, CDR2 YYREEE (reference sequence).

In nucleotides, the CDR3 is TGTGCTAAACAAGGAGATCGCTCTGAAGCTTTCTTT. Protein product: CAKQGDRSEAFF. This chain links TRBV2 with TRBJ1-1, with D uncertain. Germline CDR1 is SNHLY and CDR2 is FYNNEI. The CDR3 is 12 amino acids.

The CDR3 here is CASSFDLAGRPQETQYF. DNA for the CDR3: TGTGCCAGCAGTTTTGATCTAGCGGGGCGACCCCAAGAGACCCAGTACTTC. The chain recombines TRBV28 with TRBJ2-5; 9 nucleotides align to TRBD2. CDR1 is MDHEN, CDR2 SYDVKM, per germline. The CDR3 runs to 17 residues. Trimming at V came to 3 bases and at J to 1 base, leaving 9 bases not matched to a gene.

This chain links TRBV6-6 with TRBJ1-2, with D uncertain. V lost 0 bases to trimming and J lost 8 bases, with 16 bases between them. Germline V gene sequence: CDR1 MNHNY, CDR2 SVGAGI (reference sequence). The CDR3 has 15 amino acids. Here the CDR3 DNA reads TGTGCCAGCAGTTACTCGAAAGATAACTTCGGGGGCTACACCTTC. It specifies CASSYSKDNFGGYTF.

The CDR3 loop is CASTETATYNEQFF. The CDR3 nucleotides read TGTGCCAGCACCGAGACAGCTACCTACAATGAGCAGTTCTTC. The chain carries TRBV6-5 and TRBJ2-1; possibly TRBD1 for D (5 bases). Trimming removed 7 bases from V and 2 bases from J, with 12 bases in between. CDR3 length equals 14 residues. CDR1 is MNHEY, CDR2 SVGAGI, per germline.

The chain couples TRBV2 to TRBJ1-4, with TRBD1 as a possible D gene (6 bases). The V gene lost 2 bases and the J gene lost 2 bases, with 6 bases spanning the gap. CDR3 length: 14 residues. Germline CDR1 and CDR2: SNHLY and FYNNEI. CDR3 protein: CASSEQGTNEKLFF. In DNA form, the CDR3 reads TGTGCCAGCAGTGAACAGGGGACTAATGAAAAACTGTTTTTT.